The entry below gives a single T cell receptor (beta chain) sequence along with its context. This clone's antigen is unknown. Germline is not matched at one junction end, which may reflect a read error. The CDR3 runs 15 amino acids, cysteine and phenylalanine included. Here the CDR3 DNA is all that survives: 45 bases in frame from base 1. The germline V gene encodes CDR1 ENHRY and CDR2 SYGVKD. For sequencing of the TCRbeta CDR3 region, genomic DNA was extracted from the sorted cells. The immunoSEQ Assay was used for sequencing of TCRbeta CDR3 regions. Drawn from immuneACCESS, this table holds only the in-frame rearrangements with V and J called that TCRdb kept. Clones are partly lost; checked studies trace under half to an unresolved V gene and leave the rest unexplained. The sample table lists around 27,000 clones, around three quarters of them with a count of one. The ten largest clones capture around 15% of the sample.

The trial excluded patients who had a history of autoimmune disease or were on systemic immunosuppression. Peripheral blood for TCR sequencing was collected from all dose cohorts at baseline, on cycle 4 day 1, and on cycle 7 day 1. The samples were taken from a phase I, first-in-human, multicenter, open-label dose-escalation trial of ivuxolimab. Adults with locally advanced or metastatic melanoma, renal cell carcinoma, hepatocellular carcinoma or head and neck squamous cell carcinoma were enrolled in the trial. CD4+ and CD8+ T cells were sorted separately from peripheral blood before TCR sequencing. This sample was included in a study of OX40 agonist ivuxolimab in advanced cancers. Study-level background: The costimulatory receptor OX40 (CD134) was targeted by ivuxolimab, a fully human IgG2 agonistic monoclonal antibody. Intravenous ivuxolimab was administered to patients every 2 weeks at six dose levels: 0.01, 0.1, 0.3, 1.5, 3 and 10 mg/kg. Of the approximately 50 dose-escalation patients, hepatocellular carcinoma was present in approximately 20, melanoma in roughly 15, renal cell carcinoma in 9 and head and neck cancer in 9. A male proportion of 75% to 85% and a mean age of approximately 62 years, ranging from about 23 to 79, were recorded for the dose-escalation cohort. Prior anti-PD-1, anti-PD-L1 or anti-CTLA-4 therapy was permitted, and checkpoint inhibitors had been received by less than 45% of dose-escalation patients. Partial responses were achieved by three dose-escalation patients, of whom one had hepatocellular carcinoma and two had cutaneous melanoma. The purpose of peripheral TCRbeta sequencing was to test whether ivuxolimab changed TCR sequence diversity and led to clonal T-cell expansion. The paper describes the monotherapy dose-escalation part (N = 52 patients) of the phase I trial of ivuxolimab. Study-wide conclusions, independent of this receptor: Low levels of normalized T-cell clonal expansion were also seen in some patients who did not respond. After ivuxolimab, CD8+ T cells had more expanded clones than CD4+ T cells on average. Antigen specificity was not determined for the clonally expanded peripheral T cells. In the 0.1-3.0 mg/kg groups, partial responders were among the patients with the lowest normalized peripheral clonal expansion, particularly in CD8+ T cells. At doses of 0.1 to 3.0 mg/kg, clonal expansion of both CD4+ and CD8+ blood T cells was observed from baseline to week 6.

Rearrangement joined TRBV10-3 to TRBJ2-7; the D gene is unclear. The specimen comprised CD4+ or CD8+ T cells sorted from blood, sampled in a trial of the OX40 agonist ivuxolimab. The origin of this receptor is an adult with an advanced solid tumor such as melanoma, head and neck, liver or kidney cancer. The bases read TGTGCCAGCAGTTACTCAAGTCTACACTCCTACGAGCAGTACTTC. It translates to CASSYSSLHSYEQYF.